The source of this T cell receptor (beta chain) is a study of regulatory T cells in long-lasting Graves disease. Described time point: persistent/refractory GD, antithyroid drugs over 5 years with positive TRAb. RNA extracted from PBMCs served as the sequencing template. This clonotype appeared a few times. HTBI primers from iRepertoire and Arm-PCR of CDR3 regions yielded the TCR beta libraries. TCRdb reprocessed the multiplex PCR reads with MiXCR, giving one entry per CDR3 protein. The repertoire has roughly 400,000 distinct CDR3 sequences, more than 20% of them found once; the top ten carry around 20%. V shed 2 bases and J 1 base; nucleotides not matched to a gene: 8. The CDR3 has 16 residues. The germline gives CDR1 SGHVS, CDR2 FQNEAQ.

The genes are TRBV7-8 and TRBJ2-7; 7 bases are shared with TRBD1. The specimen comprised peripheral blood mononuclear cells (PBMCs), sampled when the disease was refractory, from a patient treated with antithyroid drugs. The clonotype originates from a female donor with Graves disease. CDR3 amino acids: CASSLRGTVTSYEQYF. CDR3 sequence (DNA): TGTGCCAGCAGCTTAAGAGGGACAGTTACATCCTACGAGCAGTACTTC.